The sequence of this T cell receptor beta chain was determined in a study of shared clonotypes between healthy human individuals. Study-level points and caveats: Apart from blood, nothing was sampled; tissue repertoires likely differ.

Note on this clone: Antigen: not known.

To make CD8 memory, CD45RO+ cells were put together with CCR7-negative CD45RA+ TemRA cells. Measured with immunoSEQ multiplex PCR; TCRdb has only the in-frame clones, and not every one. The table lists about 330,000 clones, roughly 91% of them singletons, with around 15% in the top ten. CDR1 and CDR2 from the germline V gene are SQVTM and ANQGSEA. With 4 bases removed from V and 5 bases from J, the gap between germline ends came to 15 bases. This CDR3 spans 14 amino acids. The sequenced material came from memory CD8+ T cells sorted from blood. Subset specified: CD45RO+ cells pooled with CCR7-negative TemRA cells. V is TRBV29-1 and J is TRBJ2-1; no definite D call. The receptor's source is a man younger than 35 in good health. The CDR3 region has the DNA TGCAGCGTTGTGGGTATAATCGGTGACAATGAGCAGTTCTTC. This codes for CSVVGIIGDNEQFF.